This T cell receptor beta chain was retrieved from a study of cytomegalovirus exposure and HLA in healthy donors (dated by TCRdb to the late 2010s). About the study as a whole: In an earlier analysis of several hundred of the donors, 250 to 350 Gb of sequence data and 100 million or so unique TCR beta sequences from roughly 190 million T cells were reported. HLA typing covered class I and class II loci at four-digit resolution. The study aimed to test whether cataloging public T cell receptors could reveal signatures of past pathogen exposure. Genome-wide SNP genotypes for about 60% of the roughly 670 donors were used in a later genetic analysis, which treated that subset as a discovery cohort. The study used immunosequencing to profile the T cell repertoires of around 600 subjects and linked those repertoires to cytomegalovirus serostatus. All discovery cohort repertoires had been generated on a single sequencing platform. In addition to the first cohort of 666 subjects, a separate validation cohort of approximately 110 different subjects was used. Rather than drawing on any new phenotypic data, the later analysis identified candidate immune exposures from TCR beta sequences and the way those sequences occurred across donors. Of the approximately 400 genotyped donors, around 81% fell in the genetic ancestry cluster associated with self-reported Caucasian donors. A later analysis re-examined previously published TCR beta repertoires from about 700 donors and added high-resolution HLA genotyping to investigate patterns of TCR occurrence. An earlier analysis of some 600 of the donors applied high-throughput TCR beta sequencing to assess whether each TCR beta V gene segment acted as functional or pseudogenic. Donor age, sex, ethnicity and CMV serostatus were collected together with the repertoire data. High-throughput TCR immunosequencing, statistical association of individual TCRs with disease status, and machine learning were combined to predict cytomegalovirus infection status. About five DR-DQ haplotypes were treated as single units for association and clustering because of strong linkage in the cohort. Among over 350 genotyped donors of the cohort, an average of about 240,000 unique TCR beta nucleotide sequences were sequenced per donor, roughly 20% of them non-productive. Typing coverage varied by locus: roughly 629-630 donors for A, B, C, DRB1 and DQB1; around 560 for DQA1; nearly 610 for DPA1; under 490 for DPB1. Roughly 300 gigabases of sequencing data and 78 million or so unique TCR sequences were included in an early release covering under 650 HLA-typed donors.

The CDR3 runs 14 amino acids, cysteine and phenylalanine included. The DNA shown is the 42-base CDR3, in frame from base 1. The V end loses 4 bases and the J end loses 2 bases, and a stretch of 12 bases separates them. As encoded in the germline V gene, CDR1 is SGHRS while CDR2 is YFSETQ. In total, just over 650 healthy bone marrow donors made up the cohort. All cohort members were sampled while nominally healthy, although unrecorded immune exposures were likely present. The donor tested CMV seronegative and was one of the 352 seronegative cohort members. A peripheral blood sample was provided by each donor, and peripheral blood mononuclear cells were used for TCR beta sequencing. Genomic DNA was extracted from the blood cell samples with the Qiagen DNeasy Blood Extraction Kit. Worth noting for this clone: Its antigen is currently not known. There are no base qualities to consult, and no much larger clone falls within one base.

Libraries were made using the immunoSEQ multiplex PCR assay. A mixture of 60 forward primers for TCR Vbeta segments and 13 reverse primers for TCR Jbeta segments was used in the multiplex PCR. The CDR3 region of rearranged TCR beta genes was amplified from genomic DNA with a multiplex PCR assay. The amplified TCR beta libraries were sequenced on the Illumina HiSeq System as 87-base-pair reads. Processing in the source paper ran as follows. In a later analysis, tens of millions of unique TCR beta chains were counted across the 650 to 750 repertoires, and about 10 million of these chains were shared by at least two donors. Raw reads were error-corrected and collapsed into unique sequences by a nearest-neighbor algorithm in which closely related sequences were merged to remove PCR and sequencing errors. CDR3 sequences were aligned to IMGT reference sequences to assign V, D and J gene segments. Each retained sequence needed at least a six-nucleotide match to both a V gene segment and a J gene segment. A rearrangement was called productive if the CDR3 had no stop codons and remained in frame with V and J, and every other rearrangement was called non-productive. Following IMGT convention, CDR3 was defined as the stretch from the second conserved V-encoded cysteine to the conserved J-encoded phenylalanine. Sequences without an unambiguous match to a single V gene segment were excluded from the earlier analysis of about 600 of the donors. An earlier analysis of under 750 of the donors called V segments functional above 56.7% productive rearrangements and segregating when the between-donor standard deviation exceeded 5%. A statistical classification framework was built to diagnose cytomegalovirus status from the catalog of TCR beta chain sequences. In a later analysis, V and J genes were assigned by comparing TCR nucleotide sequences against IMGT/GENE-DB human TR gene sequences. Using the TCRdist pipeline, a later analysis assigned CDR3 sequences along with most-parsimonious VDJ recombination scenarios. In a later analysis, every TCR beta chain was defined by the combination of its CDR3 amino acid sequence and its V-gene family, and reads without a unique V-gene family were dropped. To address suspected cross-contamination and a sequencing artifact, a later analysis removed 592 highly shared, low-generation-probability nucleotide sequences. For each public chain, a later analysis derived a clonal expansion index from normalized ranks of inferred template counts within each repertoire. A later analysis computed generation probabilities with a VDJ recombination model fitted to out-of-frame rearrangements, and checked the results against IGoR. In a later analysis, TCR-TCR, TCR-HLA and TCR-CMV co-occurrence was scored with hypergeometric tests, and a repertoire-size bias correction was applied to TCR pairs. To estimate false discovery rates, a later analysis permuted the HLA or CMV assignments 20 times. A later analysis grouped co-occurring TCRs with DBSCAN, adding TCRdist sequence similarity when clustering within HLA-allele-positive subsets. Repertoires with fewer than 30,000 or more than 120,000 public chains, plus five repertoires with anomalous nucleotide sharing, were excluded from co-occurrence clustering. The table was pulled from immuneACCESS by TCRdb, which kept in-frame rearrangements only. Such tables lose some clones; where checked, under half of the loss comes from unresolved V genes, and the rest has no known cause. Clonal size and the V and J genes are those of that table, whereas D and trimming came from the DNA. This sample is represented by around 130,000 clones; around 70% of them were singletons. Clones ranked in the top ten supply 2.5% to 3.5% of the sample.

Points the paper makes about the study in general: This cohort had only TCR beta chains sequenced, and the lack of alpha or paired-chain data limited which features could be detected. When HLA alleles, especially DR and DQ, strongly co-occurred, TCR associations were difficult to assign to individual alleles. In a later analysis, TCR association rates were found to vary across HLA loci, with the most associated TCRs seen for DRB1 alleles and the fewest for HLA-C alleles. The 87-base-pair reads could not distinguish some IMGT-functional V segments, including TRBV6-2 and TRBV6-3, so those segments were excluded. In a later analysis, HLA-associated TCR beta chains showed more clonal expansion and lower generation probabilities than non-associated chains that were equally common. Linkage disequilibrium might explain the correlated functional status among segregating V segments, but an unknown experimental factor could not be ruled out. In a later analysis, most CMV-associated TCR beta chains were found to appear HLA-restricted, with HLA associations seemingly driven largely by CMV exposure. In a later genetic analysis, a missense DCLRE1C variant was associated with V-gene and J-gene trimming of TCR beta chains, and the association was replicated in an independent cohort. At a false discovery rate of 0.05, a later analysis linked around 15,000 TCR beta sequences to specific HLA alleles. A further reported finding was that TCR beta sequences accurately predicted the HLA-A and HLA-B alleles for most subjects in the first cohort. Because some donors lacked HLA typing at each locus, the association tests relied only on the typed subset. A group of highly shared sequence variants was considered likely to be a technical artifact of the sequencing pipeline. In a later analysis, several top co-occurrence clusters were reported to appear linked to parvovirus B19, influenza, CMV and Epstein-Barr virus. In both the original and validation cohorts, the classifier was reported to diagnose cytomegalovirus status with high specificity and sensitivity. Compared with the approximately 720-donor mean, donors in an Asian-associated ancestry cluster had fewer N-insertions in productive TCRs, according to a later genetic analysis. In vitro tests confirmed that three of the cytomegalovirus-associated TCR beta chains recognize cytomegalovirus antigens. Across donors, most TCR sequences were observed very rarely, whereas some public TCRs were present in many individuals. The study listed over 150 TCR beta chains as associated with cytomegalovirus. According to the authors, the approach could potentially be generalized to other disease states and immunological phenotypes. An earlier analysis of 587 of the donors showed that most TCR beta V segments appeared in productive rearrangements either about 87% or about 30% of the time, which broadly matched IMGT annotations. Because counts were too low, some 16 rarely observed V segments, including chromosome 9 orphons, were excluded from the earlier analysis of about 500 of the donors. The presence/absence analyses assumed that sequencing depth was roughly uniform across donors, and that assumption may not be true. For the cohort, immune exposure information was limited to CMV serostatus.

Sequencing used PBMCs. This chain joins TRBV5-1 to TRBJ1-2; TRBD1 is a possible D gene, resting on 5 matching bases. The receptor's source is a man aged 25-45 years in good health and CMV-seronegative. The nucleotide sequence is given as TGCGCCAGCAGCCGGGGGGAAATAAACTATGGCTACACCTTC. Its translation reads: CASSRGEINYGYTF.